The next 26 T cell receptor beta chains were all read from a single sample in a study of blood T cell repertoires in COVID-19 (dated by TCRdb to 2020 to 2021). Library prep was done by the immunoSEQ multiplex PCR assay. Imported from immuneACCESS, the table was reduced by TCRdb to in-frame sequences with V and J called. These copies leave out some clones; in studies compared against another copy, an unresolved V gene accounts for under half, and the cause of the remainder is not known. For this sample there are around 68,000 clones; around 85% appear just once. The top ten clones comprise approximately 10% of the sample. The sample consisted of peripheral blood. The receptors come from a woman between 50 and 59 years old with acute or convalescent COVID-19.

There are a few counts of this clone. The V call is TRBV19, the J call TRBJ1-6, with D perhaps TRBD1 (5 bases). CDR3 length equals 16 residues. CDR1 LNHDA and CDR2 SQIVND come from the germline V gene (reference sequence). The germline V and J ends were trimmed by 1 base and 7 bases, with 14 bases remaining between them. The CDR3 region is CASSIAPGRGNSPLHF. The CDR3 region has the DNA TGTGCCAGTAGTATAGCCCCAGGGAGGGGAAATTCACCCCTCCACTTT.

Only one count was recorded for this clone. The chain joins TRBV7-3 to TRBJ1-1; D is unresolved. Trimming left V 5 bases short and J 7 bases short, with 14 bases between. Germline lookup yields CDR1 SGHTA and CDR2 FQGTGA. This CDR3 spans 13 amino acids. The CDR3 region is CASSLRLEGEAFF. CDR3 DNA sequence: TGTGCCAGCAGCCTACGACTGGAAGGTGAAGCTTTCTTT.

This clone turned up a few times. V gene TRBV12-3 or TRBV12-4 combines with J gene TRBJ1-6; D perhaps matches TRBD1 (5 bases). This CDR3 contains 12 residues. The V and J ends lost 5 bases and 17 bases respectively, with 16 bases between them. This chain's CDR3 is CASSPGTGEIHF. The CDR3 nucleotides are TGTGCCAGCAGTCCCGGGACTGGGGAGATCCACTTT.

In this sample, this clone turned up a few times. This chain joins TRBV9 and TRBJ2-1; 12 bases map to TRBD2. This CDR3 comprises 16 residues. V lost 0 bases to trimming and J lost 2 bases; unmatched junction nucleotides: 0. Looked up from germline, CDR1 is SGDLS and CDR2 is YYNGEE. The CDR3 DNA reads TGTGCCAGCAGCGTAGGACTAGCGGGGGCCTACAATGAGCAGTTCTTC. It is translated as CASSVGLAGAYNEQFF.

The chain employs TRBV28 and TRBJ2-2, with D tentatively TRBD1 (5 bases). From germline, CDR1 is MDHEN and CDR2 SYDVKM. Trimming removed 3 bases from V and 4 bases from J, with 12 bases in between. This CDR3 contains 15 residues. For the CDR3, the DNA is TGTGCCAGCAGTTTCTCAGGGTACGGCACCGGGGAGCTGTTTTTT. Translated, it gives CASSFSGYGTGELFF.

The chain's CDR3 is CATSEGGRSTDTQYF. The CDR3 DNA is TGTGCCACCAGTGAGGGCGGGAGAAGCACAGATACGCAGTATTTT. This chain uses TRBV24-1 with TRBJ2-3, with TRBD2 matching over 7 bases. The CDR3 is 15 amino acids. Trimming removed 4 bases from V and 0 bases from J; junction bases left unmatched: 3. CDR1 KGHDR and CDR2 SFDVKD come from the germline V gene.

This sequence joins TRBV7-2 and TRBJ1-1; D is uncertain. The V gene lost 7 bases and the J gene lost 2 bases, with 11 bases spanning the gap. Germline V lookup: CDR1 SGHTA, CDR2 FQGNSA. The CDR3 loop spans 13 amino acids. For the CDR3, the DNA is TGTGCCAGCATCTCAACTGGTAACACTGAAGCTTTCTTT. It codes for CASISTGNTEAFF.

This clone was seen a single time. The CDR3 reads CASSLRGGGEQYF. CDR3 sequence (DNA): TGTGCCAGCAGCTTGAGGGGAGGGGGCGAGCAGTACTTC. V is TRBV5-8 and J is TRBJ2-7, with TRBD2 as a possible D gene (7 bases). V was cut by 1 base and J by 6 bases, with 11 bases left in between. The CDR3 is made up of 13 amino acids. Germline CDR1 and CDR2: SGHTS and YDEGEE.

The rearrangement uses TRBV11-2 and TRBJ2-7; unclear D gene. The V end was cut by 1 base, the J end by 3 bases, with 19 bases between. Germline V gene data show CDR1 as SGHAT and CDR2 as FQNNGV. The CDR3 has 17 amino acids. The CDR3 DNA sequence: TGTGCCAGCAGCTTAGTACCTAAACGGCGGCCTTTCTACGAGCAGTACTTC. Translating gives CASSLVPKRRPFYEQYF.

This chain joins TRBV5-1 and TRBJ2-5; 8 bases line up with TRBD2. The CDR3 runs 15 residues. Germline lookup yields CDR1 SGHRS and CDR2 YFSETQ. Losses at the gene ends were 1 base for V and 4 bases for J; bases not matched to a gene: 6. In DNA form, the CDR3 reads TGCGCCAGCAGCTTGTTTTCCAGCGGGGGAGAGACCCAGTACTTC. This sequence encodes CASSLFSSGGETQYF.

This chain connects TRBV5-1 to TRBJ2-3; D not certain. Per germline, CDR1 SGHRS and CDR2 YFSETQ. V was trimmed by 5 bases and J by 4 bases, leaving 8 bases between them. This CDR3 has 12 amino acids. The CDR3 coding sequence is TGCGCCAGCAGTGAGGCTCCAGATACGCAGTATTTT. This encodes CASSEAPDTQYF.

The gene calls are TRBV19 and TRBJ1-4; D gene ambiguous. This CDR3 spans 13 amino acids. The germline V gene has CDR1 LNHDA and CDR2 SQIVND (reference sequence). V was shortened by 7 bases and J by 7 bases, with 13 bases between the two germline ends. CDR3 sequence (DNA): TGTGCCAGTAATGATGGCCGGGGTGAAAAACTGTTTTTT. Translation gives CASNDGRGEKLFF. Full variable domain (outside the CDR3, taken from reference TRBV19 and TRBJ1-4): DGGITQSPKYLFRKEGQNVTLSCEQNLNHDAMYWYRQDPGQGLRLIYYSQIVNDFQKGDIAEGYSVSREKKESFPLTVTSAQKNPTAFYLCASNDGRGEKLFFGSGTQLSVL.

The J gene is TRBJ2-7, the V gene TRBV15; 9 bases line up with TRBD1. V dropped 0 bases and J dropped 7; count of bases not matched to a gene: 7. CDR3 length equals 15 residues. Germline CDR1 reads LNHNV; CDR2 reads YYDKDF (reference sequence). The CDR3 region is CATSRDRTGAGEQYF. CDR3 coding DNA: TGTGCCACCAGCAGAGATAGGACAGGGGCCGGGGAGCAGTACTTC.

This clone was seen a handful of times. The same CDR3 can be traced to other DNA sequences in this sample. The gene calls are TRBV7-9 and TRBJ1-1; 9 nucleotides line up with TRBD1. Trimming took 3 bases from V and 5 from J; bases not matched to a gene: 4. The CDR3 has 14 amino acids. The V gene's germline CDR1 is SEHNR and CDR2 FQNEAQ (reference sequence). The CDR3 spells CASSLGQGSTEAFF. For the CDR3, the DNA is TGTGCCAGCAGCTTGGGACAGGGTAGTACTGAAGCTTTCTTT.

V is TRBV19 and J is TRBJ2-5; 8 bases are shared with TRBD2. J was trimmed by 5 bases and V by 0 bases; bases with no gene match: 8. Germline-derived CDR1 and CDR2 are LNHDA and SQIVND (reference sequence). The CDR3 spans 16 residues. The CDR3: CASSIEASGFRETQYF. CDR3 bases: TGTGCCAGTAGTATAGAGGCTAGCGGGTTCCGGGAGACCCAGTACTTC. Drawing the rest from reference TRBV19 and TRBJ2-5, the complete variable domain is DGGITQSPKYLFRKEGQNVTLSCEQNLNHDAMYWYRQDPGQGLRLIYYSQIVNDFQKGDIAEGYSVSREKKESFPLTVTSAQKNPTAFYLCASSIEASGFRETQYFGPGTRLLVL.

The CDR3 DNA reads as TGTGCCAGCAGCTCAGACAGAAACACCATATATTTT. Translation: CASSSDRNTIYF. The V and J genes are TRBV7-2 and TRBJ1-3; D is unclear. The CDR3 runs to 12 residues. The V gene lost 4 bases and the J gene lost 5 bases, with 6 bases spanning the gap. The germline gives CDR1 SGHTA, CDR2 FQGNSA.

The gene calls are TRBV12-1 and TRBJ2-3; TRBD2 reflects the table's D call only, with no check against the DNA. TRBV12-1 is listed as a pseudogene. The CDR3 totals 12 residues. CDR3 in amino acids: CASSFRTDTQYF. The CDR3 nucleotides read TGTGCCAGCAGCTTTCGTACAGATACGCAGTATTTT.

The genes are TRBV18 and TRBJ2-5; TRBD2 might be the D (6 bases). Trimming removed 8 bases from V and 4 bases from J, with 14 bases in between. Germline lookup yields CDR1 KGHSH and CDR2 LQKENI. This CDR3 spans 13 amino acids. The CDR3 nucleotides read TGTGCCAGCGGGGACGGGAGATCAGAGACCCAGTACTTC. Its translation: CASGDGRSETQYF.

This chain links TRBV5-1 with TRBJ1-4; D is ambiguous. Germline CDR1 SGHRS, CDR2 YFSETQ. Trimming took off 4 bases at V and 5 bases at J, with 9 bases between the two ends. The CDR3 sequence is 13 residues long. The DNA for the CDR3 is TGCGCCAGCAGCGCCGACATAAATGAAAAACTGTTTTTT. Translation gives CASSADINEKLFF. The full variable domain, with the rest looked up from reference TRBV5-1 and TRBJ1-4, is KAGVTQTPRYLIKTRGQQVTLSCSPISGHRSVSWYQQTPGQGLQFLFEYFSETQRNKGNFPGRFSGRQFSNSRSEMNVSTLELGDSALYLCASSADINEKLFFGSGTQLSVL.

The V gene is TRBV12-3 or TRBV12-4, the J gene TRBJ2-1; D gene unclear. The ends were cut back, 7 bases at V and 0 bases at J, with 4 bases in the middle. The CDR3 totals 12 residues. The CDR3 sequence: CASTRSYNEQFF. CDR3 sequence (DNA): TGTGCCAGCACCCGCTCCTACAATGAGCAGTTCTTC.

The rearrangement joins TRBV7-6 to TRBJ2-1, with TRBD1 as a possible D gene (5 bases). Germline V CDR1 and CDR2: SGHVS, FNYEAQ. The V and J ends lost 4 bases and 6 bases respectively, with 19 bases between them. The CDR3 length is 16 residues. Written as DNA, the CDR3 is TGTGCCAGCAGCTCCGCCGGACAAGTAGCAGGCAATGAGCAGTTCTTC. Its protein product is CASSSAGQVAGNEQFF.

The chain links TRBV30 to TRBJ1-2; 8 bases are shared with TRBD1. Unmatched junction bases numbered 14, after V lost 0 bases and J lost 5 bases. This CDR3 spans 17 amino acids. Germline CDR1 reads GTSNPN; CDR2 reads SVGIG (reference sequence). The CDR3 DNA follows: TGTGCCTGGAGTGTAAAGACAGGGGTATGGACACTTTATGGCTACACCTTC. Amino acids: CAWSVKTGVWTLYGYTF.

This clone appeared a single time. This rearrangement joins TRBV4-1 to TRBJ2-1; 8 nucleotides align to TRBD2. The CDR3 runs 16 residues. The V gene end was trimmed by 3 bases and the J gene end by 6 bases; junction bases not matched to a gene: 10. CDR1 is MGHRA, CDR2 YSYEKL, per germline. CDR3 DNA sequence: TGCGCCAGCAGCCAGGTAACCGGGACTAGGGGCAATGAGCAGTTCTTC. Its protein is CASSQVTGTRGNEQFF.

The V gene is TRBV5-4, the J gene TRBJ2-5; 10 nucleotides line up with TRBD1. V lost 2 bases, J lost 5 bases, and 3 bases stayed unmatched. From germline, CDR1 is SGHNT and CDR2 YYREEE (reference sequence). The CDR3 sequence is 14 residues long. The CDR3 DNA sequence: TGTGCCAGCAGCTTAGACAGGGGGCTGGAGACCCAGTACTTC. Translated: CASSLDRGLETQYF.

The V gene is TRBV4-2, the J gene TRBJ1-5; no clear D gene. The CDR3 has 15 amino acids. Trimming took off 0 bases at V and 0 bases at J, with 6 bases between the two ends. Germline V gene data show CDR1 as LGHNA and CDR2 as YNFKEQ. The CDR3 bases are TGTGCCAGCAGCCAAGAGGGAGATAGCAATCAGCCCCAGCATTTT. It codes for CASSQEGDSNQPQHF.

The CDR3: CAWNGGGKEPQHF. The CDR3 nucleotides are TGTGCCTGGAACGGTGGCGGGAAGGAGCCCCAGCATTTT. This chain uses TRBV30 with TRBJ1-5; D is ambiguous. CDR3 length: 13 amino acids. CDR1 is GTSNPN, CDR2 SVGIG, per germline (reference sequence). With 4 bases removed from V and 8 bases from J, the gap between germline ends came to 15 bases.